A single sample is the source of the 13 T cell receptor beta chains below, sequenced in a study of Ad26.COV2.S vaccination and SARS-CoV-2 variants. The assay was immunoSEQ multiplex PCR, and TCRdb's table has in-frame clones only and misses some. Of 300,000 to 350,000 clones in the sample, 86% are singletons; the top ten hold roughly 10%. The treatment: 19 received Ad26.COV2.S at low or high dose, single or two shots; about five received placebo; per-sample allocation not given. Sampling was performed 63 days after the first vaccine or placebo injection. This specimen consisted of peripheral blood, obtained in a trial of Ad26.COV2.S vaccine versus placebo. The receptors here all came from a person between 18 and 60 years old who received the Ad26.COV2.S COVID-19 vaccine or a placebo.

This clone was counted a single time. The gene calls are TRBV2 and TRBJ2-5; D might be TRBD1 (5 bases). The V gene's germline CDR1 is SNHLY and CDR2 FYNNEI. The V and J ends lost 4 bases and 2 bases respectively, with 8 bases between them. The CDR3 sequence is 13 residues long. Here the CDR3 reads CASSVNRQETQYF. The CDR3, as DNA: TGTGCCAGCAGTGTCAACAGGCAAGAGACCCAGTACTTC.

In the case of this clone: This sample also contains other DNA sequences that code for the same CDR3. The V call is TRBV28, the J call TRBJ1-4, with no clear D. Germline loops: CDR1 MDHEN, CDR2 SYDVKM. The V gene lost 6 bases and the J gene lost 6 bases, with 5 bases spanning the gap. The CDR3 covers 11 residues. CDR3 nucleotides: TGTGCCAGCAGGAGAGATGAAAAACTGTTTTTT. It is translated as CASRRDEKLFF.

The rearrangement links TRBV7-2 to TRBJ2-5, with D possibly being TRBD2 (6 bases). The CDR3 runs to 13 residues. Germline V gene data show CDR1 as SGHTA and CDR2 as FQGNSA. V dropped 5 bases and J dropped 5 bases, with 12 bases sitting between them. CDR3 sequence (DNA): TGTGCCAGCAGCAGGGGACTCGCGGAGACCCAGTACTTC. Translated, it gives CASSRGLAETQYF.

The chain couples TRBV27 to TRBJ2-7, with D possibly being TRBD1 (5 bases). Germline CDR1 and CDR2: MNHEY and SMNVEV (reference sequence). CDR3 length: 14 amino acids. Deletions cut 6 bases from V and 2 bases from J, with 14 bases between. CDR3: CASRARVTAYEQYF. CDR3 nucleotides: TGTGCCAGCAGAGCCAGGGTGACCGCCTACGAGCAGTACTTC.

The rearrangement uses TRBV5-5 and TRBJ2-7; D is perhaps TRBD1 or TRBD2 (5 bases each). V was shortened by 4 bases and J by 1 base, with 9 bases between the two germline ends. This CDR3 comprises 13 residues. In germline, CDR1 is SGHKS, CDR2 YYEKEE (reference sequence). CDR3 sequence: CASSGRESYEQYF. The CDR3 region has the DNA TGTGCCAGCAGCGGCAGGGAGTCCTACGAGCAGTACTTC.

The V and J genes are TRBV7-2 and TRBJ2-7; the D gene could be TRBD1 or TRBD2 (6 bases each). The CDR3 has 15 amino acids. Trimming took off 4 bases at V and 6 bases at J, with 19 bases between the two ends. The germline V gene has CDR1 SGHTA and CDR2 FQGNSA. DNA for the CDR3: TGTGCCAGCAGCTCACGGGGGCTTTCATCCGCCGAGCAGTACTTC. It is translated as CASSSRGLSSAEQYF.

Worth noting for this clone: Other DNA sequences in the sample encode the same CDR3. The V and J genes are TRBV12-3 or TRBV12-4 and TRBJ1-2; TRBD1 is a possible D gene (6 bases). Between the trimmed V and J ends, which lost 2 bases and 2 bases, there was a span of 6 bases. This CDR3 is built from 13 residues. The CDR3 DNA follows: TGTGCCAGCAGTTTAAGGGGGAACTATGGCTACACCTTC. As protein: CASSLRGNYGYTF.

The chain carries TRBV9 and TRBJ2-3; D assignment may be TRBD1 or TRBD2 (6 bases each). The CDR3 spans 13 residues. Trimming shortened V by 4 bases and J by 6 bases, and 12 bases separated the two germline ends. CDR1 is SGDLS, CDR2 YYNGEE, per germline. This chain's CDR3 is CASSYGGLDTQYF. DNA of the CDR3: TGTGCCAGCAGCTACGGGGGCCTGGATACGCAGTATTTT.

The J gene is TRBJ2-1, the V gene TRBV19; 8 positions match TRBD2. The germline V gene has CDR1 LNHDA and CDR2 SQIVND (reference sequence). The V gene end was trimmed by 5 bases and the J gene end by 5 bases; junction bases not matched to a gene: 11. The CDR3 length is 16 residues. DNA of the CDR3: TGTGCCAGTAGTCCTCACACTAGCGGTTATAACAATGAGCAGTTCTTC. This encodes CASSPHTSGYNNEQFF.

V and J are TRBV28 and TRBJ2-7; weak D call: TRBD2 (5 bases). CDR3 size: 16 residues. V gave up 4 bases and J gave up 3 bases, with 19 bases separating them. Germline assignment: CDR1 MDHEN and CDR2 SYDVKM. For the CDR3, the DNA is TGTGCCAGCAGTTCATCCGGAAGCGGAGCACACTACGAGCAGTACTTC. Translation gives CASSSSGSGAHYEQYF.

The chain combines TRBV12-3 or TRBV12-4 with TRBJ2-3; D unclear. Trimming left V 4 bases short and J 10 bases short, with 12 bases between. This CDR3 spans 12 amino acids. CDR3: CASSWRRGAQYF. The CDR3, as DNA: TGTGCCAGCAGTTGGAGACGTGGGGCGCAGTATTTT.

The chain recombines TRBV6-6 with TRBJ1-1; TRBD1 is a possible D gene (5 bases). CDR3 length: 14 residues. The germline gives CDR1 MNHNY, CDR2 SVGAGI (reference sequence). The germline V and J ends were trimmed by 0 bases and 7 bases, with 12 bases remaining between them. CDR3 in amino acids: CASSYSRGKGEAFF. The CDR3 coding sequence is TGTGCCAGCAGTTACTCGAGGGGTAAAGGTGAAGCTTTCTTT.

The chain recombines TRBV30 with TRBJ2-4, with D perhaps matching TRBD1 (7 bases). The CDR3 sequence is 15 residues long. V was clipped by 0 bases and J by 8 bases, with 17 bases between them. From germline, CDR1 is GTSNPN and CDR2 SVGIG (reference sequence). CDR3 loop: CAWSVLPRGEDIQYF. Written as DNA, the CDR3 is TGTGCCTGGAGTGTACTCCCCAGGGGGGAGGACATTCAGTACTTC.